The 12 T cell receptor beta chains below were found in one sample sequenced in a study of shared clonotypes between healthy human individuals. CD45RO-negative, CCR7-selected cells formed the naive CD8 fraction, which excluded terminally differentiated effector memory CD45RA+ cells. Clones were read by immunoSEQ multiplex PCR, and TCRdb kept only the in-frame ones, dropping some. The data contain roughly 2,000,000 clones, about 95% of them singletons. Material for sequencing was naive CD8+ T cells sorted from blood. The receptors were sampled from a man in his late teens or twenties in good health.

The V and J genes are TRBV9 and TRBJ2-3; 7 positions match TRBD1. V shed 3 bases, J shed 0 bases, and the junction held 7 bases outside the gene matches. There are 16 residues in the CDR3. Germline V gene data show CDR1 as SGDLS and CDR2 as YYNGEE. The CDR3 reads CASSAGTAISTDTQYF. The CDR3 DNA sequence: TGTGCCAGCAGCGCCGGGACAGCAATTAGCACAGATACGCAGTATTTT.

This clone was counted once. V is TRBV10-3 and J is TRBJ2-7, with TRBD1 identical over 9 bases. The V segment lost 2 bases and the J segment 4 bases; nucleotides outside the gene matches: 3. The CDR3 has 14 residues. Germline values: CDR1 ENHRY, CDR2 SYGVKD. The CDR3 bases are TGTGCCATCAGTGAGACAGGGGGCCCATACGAGCAGTACTTC. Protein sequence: CAISETGGPYEQYF.

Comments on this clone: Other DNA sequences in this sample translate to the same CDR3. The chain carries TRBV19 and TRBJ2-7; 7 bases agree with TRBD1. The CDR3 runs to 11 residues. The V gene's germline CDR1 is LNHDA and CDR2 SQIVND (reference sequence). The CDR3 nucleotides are TGTGCGGCAGGGGGATCCTACGAGCAGTACTTC. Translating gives CAAGGSYEQYF. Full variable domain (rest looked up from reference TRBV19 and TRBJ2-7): DGGITQSPKYLFRKEGQNVTLSCEQNLNHDAMYWYRQDPGQGLRLIYYSQIVNDFQKGDIAEGYSVSREKKESFPLTVTSAQKNPTAFYLCAAGGSYEQYFGPGTRLTVT.

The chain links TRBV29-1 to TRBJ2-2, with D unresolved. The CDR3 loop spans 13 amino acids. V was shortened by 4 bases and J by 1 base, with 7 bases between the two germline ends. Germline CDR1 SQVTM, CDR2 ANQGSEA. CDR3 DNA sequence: TGCAGCGTTGTGCCCGGGAACACCGGGGAGCTGTTTTTT. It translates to CSVVPGNTGELFF.

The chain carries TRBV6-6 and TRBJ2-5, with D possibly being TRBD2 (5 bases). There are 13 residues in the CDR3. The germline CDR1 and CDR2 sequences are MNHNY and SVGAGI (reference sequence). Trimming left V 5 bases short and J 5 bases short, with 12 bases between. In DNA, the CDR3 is TGTGCCAGCAGTCTGGACTGGCGGGAGACCCAGTACTTC. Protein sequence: CASSLDWRETQYF.

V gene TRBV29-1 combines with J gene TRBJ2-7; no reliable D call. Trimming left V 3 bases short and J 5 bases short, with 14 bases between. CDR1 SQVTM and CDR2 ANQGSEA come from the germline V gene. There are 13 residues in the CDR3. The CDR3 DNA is TGCAGCGTTGAGAACGACCTTGGGGACGAGCAGTACTTC. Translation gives CSVENDLGDEQYF.

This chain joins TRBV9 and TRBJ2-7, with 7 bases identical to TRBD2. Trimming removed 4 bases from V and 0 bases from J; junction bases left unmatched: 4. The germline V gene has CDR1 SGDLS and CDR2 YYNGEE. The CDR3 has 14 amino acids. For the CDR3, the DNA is TGTGCCAGCAGCCTCCAGCGGGACTCCTACGAGCAGTACTTC. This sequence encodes CASSLQRDSYEQYF.

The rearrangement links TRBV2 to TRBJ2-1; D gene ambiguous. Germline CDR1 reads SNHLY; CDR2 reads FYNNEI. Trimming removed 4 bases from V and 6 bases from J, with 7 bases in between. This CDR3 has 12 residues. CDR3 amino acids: CASSAESNEQFF. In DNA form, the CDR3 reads TGTGCCAGCAGTGCTGAGAGCAATGAGCAGTTCTTC.

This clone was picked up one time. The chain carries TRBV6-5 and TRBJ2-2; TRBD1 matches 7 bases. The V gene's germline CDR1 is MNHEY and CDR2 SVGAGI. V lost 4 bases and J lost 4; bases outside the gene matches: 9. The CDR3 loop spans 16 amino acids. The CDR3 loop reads CASSSYRGLSTGELFF. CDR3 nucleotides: TGTGCCAGCAGTTCCTACAGGGGTCTAAGCACCGGGGAGCTGTTTTTT.

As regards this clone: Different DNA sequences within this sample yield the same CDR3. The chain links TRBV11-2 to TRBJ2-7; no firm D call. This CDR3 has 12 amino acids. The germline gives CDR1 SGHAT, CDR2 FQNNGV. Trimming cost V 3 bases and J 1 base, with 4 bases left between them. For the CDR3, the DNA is TGTGCCAGCAGCTTGTCATCCTACGAGCAGTACTTC. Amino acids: CASSLSSYEQYF.

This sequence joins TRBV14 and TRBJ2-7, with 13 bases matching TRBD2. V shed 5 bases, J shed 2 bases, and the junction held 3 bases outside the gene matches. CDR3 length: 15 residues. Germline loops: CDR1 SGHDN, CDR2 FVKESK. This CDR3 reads CASSWTSGSPYEQYF. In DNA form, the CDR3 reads TGTGCCAGCAGCTGGACTAGCGGGAGTCCCTACGAGCAGTACTTC.

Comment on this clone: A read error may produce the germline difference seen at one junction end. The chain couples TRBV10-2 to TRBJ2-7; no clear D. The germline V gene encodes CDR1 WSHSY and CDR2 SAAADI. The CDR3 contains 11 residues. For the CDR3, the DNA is TGCGCCAGCAGTGACTCCTTCGAGCAGTACTTC. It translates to CASSDSFEQYF.